One sample yielded the 11 T cell receptor beta chains listed below, sequenced in a study of blood T cell repertoires in COVID-19. Clones were read by immunoSEQ multiplex PCR, and TCRdb kept only the in-frame ones, dropping some. The table shows about 230,000 clones, with approximately 90% occurring only once. Sequencing was done on a sample of peripheral blood. All receptors come from a man aged 25-40 years with COVID-19, enrolled during active disease.

This chain links TRBV28 with TRBJ2-1; D is perhaps TRBD1 (5 bases). Germline-derived CDR1 and CDR2 are MDHEN and SYDVKM. CDR3 length: 14 residues. Between the trimmed V and J ends, which lost 8 bases and 4 bases, there was a span of 15 bases. The CDR3 region is CASARGPEYNEQFF. The DNA for the CDR3 is TGTGCCAGCGCAAGGGGTCCAGAGTACAATGAGCAGTTCTTC.

V gene TRBV10-3 combines with J gene TRBJ1-1; 8 bases map to TRBD1. The ends lost 3 bases at V and 0 bases at J; junction bases unmatched: 6. The CDR3 contains 16 residues. CDR1 and CDR2 from the germline V gene are ENHRY and SYGVKD. The CDR3 sequence is CAISDSRTGMNTEAFF. The CDR3 DNA reads TGTGCCATCAGTGACTCGAGGACAGGGATGAACACTGAAGCTTTCTTT.

The rearrangement links TRBV29-1 to TRBJ1-2; 8 bases fit TRBD1. The junction had 1 base not matched to a gene; V was cut back by 4 bases and J by 0 bases. CDR1 and CDR2 (germline): SQVTM, ANQGSEA. There are 13 residues in the CDR3. The CDR3 loop is CSVGTGTNYGYTF. DNA of the CDR3: TGCAGCGTTGGGACAGGGACTAACTATGGCTACACCTTC.

A single count supports this clone. The chain uses TRBV7-9 and TRBJ2-5; the match to TRBD1 covers 7 bases. The CDR3 has 15 amino acids. Looked up from germline, CDR1 is SEHNR and CDR2 is FQNEAQ (reference sequence). V was pared by 4 bases and J by 2 bases, with 7 bases of the junction left unmatched. CDR3 DNA sequence: TGTGCCAGCAGCTCAACAGGGGTTTTGCAAGAGACCCAGTACTTC. Encoded protein: CASSSTGVLQETQYF.

The genes are TRBV10-1 and TRBJ1-4; D gene ambiguous. Germline V CDR1 and CDR2: WNHNN, SYGVQD (reference sequence). The length of the CDR3 is 17 residues. The germline V and J ends were trimmed by 7 bases and 12 bases, with 30 bases remaining between them. The CDR3, as DNA: TGCGCCAGCATCGGTTGGTGGAGGGCAGGCGGTCGGAGGGAACTGTTTTTT. The encoded protein is CASIGWWRAGGRRELFF.

V gene TRBV6-7 combines with J gene TRBJ2-5; 8 nucleotides match TRBD1. TRBV6-7 has ORF status, its function being uncertain. V shed 2 bases, J shed 3 bases, and the junction held 5 bases outside the gene matches. The CDR3 runs to 15 residues. CDR3 loop: CASSYGQGAKETQYF. CDR3 nucleotides: TGTGCCAGCAGTTACGGCCAGGGGGCAAAAGAGACCCAGTACTTC.

The J gene is TRBJ1-3, the V gene TRBV30; D ambiguous. Between the trimmed V and J ends, which lost 3 bases and 1 base, there was a span of 7 bases. The CDR3 length is 13 residues. The germline gives CDR1 GTSNPN, CDR2 SVGIG (reference sequence). The CDR3 bases are TGTGCCTGGAGGGCCCCTTCTGGAAACACCATATATTTT. Amino acid sequence: CAWRAPSGNTIYF.

This chain joins TRBV24-1 and TRBJ2-1, with TRBD2 as a possible D gene (5 bases). Trimming removed 7 bases from V and 9 bases from J, with 9 bases in between. Germline V gene data show CDR1 as KGHDR and CDR2 as SFDVKD. This CDR3 region has 11 residues. This CDR3 reads CATRRGCEQFF. The DNA for the CDR3 is TGTGCCACCAGACGAGGGTGTGAGCAGTTCTTC.

This clone was seen only once. The chain has TRBV18 and TRBJ2-7, with D tentatively TRBD2 (5 bases). The CDR3 is made up of 13 amino acids. V was pared by 8 bases and J by 4 bases, with 15 bases between. Germline-derived CDR1 and CDR2 are KGHSH and LQKENI. CDR3: CASREASGYEQYF. CDR3 nucleotide sequence: TGTGCCAGCCGGGAAGCTTCGGGTTACGAGCAGTACTTC.

The chain employs TRBV7-9 and TRBJ1-6; 7 positions agree with TRBD1. CDR3 length equals 15 residues. From germline, CDR1 is SEHNR and CDR2 FQNEAQ (reference sequence). V shed 5 bases, J shed 7 bases, and the junction held 8 bases outside the gene matches. The CDR3 reads CASSPRTGQNSPLHF. The CDR3 DNA follows: TGTGCCAGCAGCCCAAGGACAGGCCAGAATTCACCCCTCCACTTT.

This clone occurred once. The rearrangement joins TRBV25-1 to TRBJ1-2; D may be TRBD1 (5 bases). Germline CDR1 is MGHDK and CDR2 is SYGVNS. The CDR3 contains 13 residues. V was cut by 4 bases and J by 8 bases, with 14 bases left in between. In DNA, the CDR3 is TGTGCCAGCAGTGTTGGGGCACGGAAGGGCTACACCTTC. Protein product: CASSVGARKGYTF.